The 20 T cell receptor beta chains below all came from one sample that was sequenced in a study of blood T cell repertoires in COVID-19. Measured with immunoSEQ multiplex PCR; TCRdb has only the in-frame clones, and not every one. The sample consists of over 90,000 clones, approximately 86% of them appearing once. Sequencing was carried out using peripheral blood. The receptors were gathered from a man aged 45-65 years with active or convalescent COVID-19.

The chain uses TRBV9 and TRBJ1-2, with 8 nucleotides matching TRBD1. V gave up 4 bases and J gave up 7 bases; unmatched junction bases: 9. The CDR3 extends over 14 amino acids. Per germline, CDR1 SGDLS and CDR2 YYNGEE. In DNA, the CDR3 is TGTGCCAGCAGCTCCCCCCGCAGGGGGCTTGGCTACACCTTC. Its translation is CASSSPRRGLGYTF.

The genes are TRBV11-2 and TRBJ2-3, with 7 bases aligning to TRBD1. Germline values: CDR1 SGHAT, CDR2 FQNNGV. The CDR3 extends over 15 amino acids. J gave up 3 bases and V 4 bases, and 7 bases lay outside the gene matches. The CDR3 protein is CASSSQRGRTDTQYF. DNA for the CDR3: TGTGCCAGCAGCTCTCAAAGGGGGCGGACAGATACGCAGTATTTT.

The CDR3 reads CASSPGGQGYNEQFF. Here the CDR3 DNA reads TGTGCCAGCTCACCAGGGGGACAGGGATACAATGAGCAGTTCTTC. This rearrangement joins TRBV18 to TRBJ2-1; 9 bases are a match to TRBD1. This CDR3 has 15 amino acids. V trimming: 2 bases; J trimming: 4 bases; junction bases outside the gene matches: 3. Germline CDR1 and CDR2: KGHSH and LQKENI.

The CDR3 region is CASSLQRNEKLFF. DNA of the CDR3: TGTGCCAGCAGTTTGCAGAGGAATGAAAAACTGTTTTTT. The J gene is TRBJ1-4, the V gene TRBV27; D is unclear. The CDR3 covers 13 residues. V was shortened by 3 bases and J by 5 bases, with 7 bases between the two germline ends. Germline-derived CDR1 and CDR2 are MNHEY and SMNVEV (reference sequence).

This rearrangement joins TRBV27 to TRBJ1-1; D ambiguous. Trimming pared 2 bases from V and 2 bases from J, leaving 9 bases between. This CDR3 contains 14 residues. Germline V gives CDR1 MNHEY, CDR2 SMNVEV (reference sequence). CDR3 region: CASSLRSGNTEAFF. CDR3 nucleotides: TGTGCCAGCAGTTTAAGGAGCGGAAACACTGAAGCTTTCTTT.

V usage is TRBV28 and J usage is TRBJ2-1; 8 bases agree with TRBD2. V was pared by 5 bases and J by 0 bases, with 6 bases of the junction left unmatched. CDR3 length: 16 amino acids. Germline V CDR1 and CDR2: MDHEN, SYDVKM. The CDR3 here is CASSPSGGSSYNEQFF. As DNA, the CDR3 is TGTGCCAGCAGTCCGTCGGGGGGGAGCTCCTACAATGAGCAGTTCTTC.

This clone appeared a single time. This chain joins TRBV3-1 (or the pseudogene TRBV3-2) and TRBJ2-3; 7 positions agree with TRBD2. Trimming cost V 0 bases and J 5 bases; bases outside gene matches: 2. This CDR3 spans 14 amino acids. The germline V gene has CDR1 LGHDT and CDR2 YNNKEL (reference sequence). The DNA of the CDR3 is TGTGCCAGCAGCCAAGAGTGGGGGGGAGATACGCAGTATTTT. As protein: CASSQEWGGDTQYF.

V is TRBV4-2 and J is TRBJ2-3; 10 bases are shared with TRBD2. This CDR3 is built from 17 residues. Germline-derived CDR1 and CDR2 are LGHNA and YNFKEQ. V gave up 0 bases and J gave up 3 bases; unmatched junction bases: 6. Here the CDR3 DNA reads TGTGCCAGCAGCCAAGATCAGGAGCGGGGGGGAACAGATACGCAGTATTTT. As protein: CASSQDQERGGTDTQYF.

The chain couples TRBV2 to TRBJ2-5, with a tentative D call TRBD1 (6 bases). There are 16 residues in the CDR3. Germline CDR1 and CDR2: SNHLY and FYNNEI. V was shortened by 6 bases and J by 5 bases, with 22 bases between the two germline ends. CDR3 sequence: CASRRTVAKGVETQYF. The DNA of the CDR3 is TGTGCCAGCAGACGGACAGTGGCTAAGGGTGTGGAGACCCAGTACTTC. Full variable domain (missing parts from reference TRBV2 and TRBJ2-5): EPEVTQTPSHQVTQMGQEVILRCVPISNHLYFYWYRQILGQKVEFLVSFYNNEISEKSEIFDDQFSVERPDGSNFTLKIRSTKLEDSAMYFCASRRTVAKGVETQYFGPGTRLLVL.

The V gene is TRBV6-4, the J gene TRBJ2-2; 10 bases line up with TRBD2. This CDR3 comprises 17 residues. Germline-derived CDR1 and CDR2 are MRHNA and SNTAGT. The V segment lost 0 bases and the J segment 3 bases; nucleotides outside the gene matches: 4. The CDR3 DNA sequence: TGTGCCAGCAGTGACTCCCCAGCGGGGGGGTACACCGGGGAGCTGTTTTTT. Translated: CASSDSPAGGYTGELFF.

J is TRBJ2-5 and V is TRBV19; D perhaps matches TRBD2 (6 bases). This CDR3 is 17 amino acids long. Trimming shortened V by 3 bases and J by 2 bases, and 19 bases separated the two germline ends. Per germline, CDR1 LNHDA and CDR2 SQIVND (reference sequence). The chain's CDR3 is CASSMSAGRFLQETQYF. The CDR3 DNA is TGTGCCAGTAGTATGAGTGCGGGACGGTTTCTTCAAGAGACCCAGTACTTC. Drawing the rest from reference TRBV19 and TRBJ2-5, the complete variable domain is DGGITQSPKYLFRKEGQNVTLSCEQNLNHDAMYWYRQDPGQGLRLIYYSQIVNDFQKGDIAEGYSVSREKKESFPLTVTSAQKNPTAFYLCASSMSAGRFLQETQYFGPGTRLLVL.

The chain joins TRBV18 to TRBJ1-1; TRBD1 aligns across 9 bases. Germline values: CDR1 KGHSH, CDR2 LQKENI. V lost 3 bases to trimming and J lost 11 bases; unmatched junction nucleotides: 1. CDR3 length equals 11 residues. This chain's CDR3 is CASSPDRGAFF. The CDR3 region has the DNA TGTGCCAGCTCACCTGACAGGGGGGCTTTCTTT. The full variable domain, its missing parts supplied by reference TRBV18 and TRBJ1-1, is NAGVMQNPRHLVRRRGQEARLRCSPMKGHSHVYWYRQLPEEGLKFMVYLQKENIIDESGMPKERFSAEFPKEGPSILRIQQVVRGDSAAYFCASSPDRGAFFGQGTRLTVV.

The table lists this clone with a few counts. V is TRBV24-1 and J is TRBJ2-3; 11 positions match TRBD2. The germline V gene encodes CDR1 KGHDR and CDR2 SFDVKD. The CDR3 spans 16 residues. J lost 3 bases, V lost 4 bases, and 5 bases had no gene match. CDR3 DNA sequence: TGTGCCACCAGTGACCCGGGACTAGCGGAGACAGATACGCAGTATTTT. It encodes CATSDPGLAETDTQYF.

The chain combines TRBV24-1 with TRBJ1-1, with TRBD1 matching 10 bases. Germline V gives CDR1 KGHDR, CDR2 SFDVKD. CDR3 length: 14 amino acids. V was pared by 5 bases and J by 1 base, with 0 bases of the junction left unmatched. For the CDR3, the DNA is TGTGCCACCAGTGGGACAGGGGGGAACACTGAAGCTTTCTTT. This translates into CATSGTGGNTEAFF.

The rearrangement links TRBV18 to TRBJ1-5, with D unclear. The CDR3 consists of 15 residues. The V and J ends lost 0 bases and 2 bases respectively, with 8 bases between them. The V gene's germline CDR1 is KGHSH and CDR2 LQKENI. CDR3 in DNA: TGTGCCAGCTCACCACCTGGGCAGGGCAATCAGCCCCAGCATTTT. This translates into CASSPPGQGNQPQHF.

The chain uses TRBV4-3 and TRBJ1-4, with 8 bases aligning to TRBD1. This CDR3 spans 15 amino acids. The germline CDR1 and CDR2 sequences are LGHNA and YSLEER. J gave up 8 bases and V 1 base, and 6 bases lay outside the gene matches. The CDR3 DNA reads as TGCGCCAGCAGCCAAGTTACAGGGGGAGGCGAAAAACTGTTTTTT. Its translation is CASSQVTGGGEKLFF.

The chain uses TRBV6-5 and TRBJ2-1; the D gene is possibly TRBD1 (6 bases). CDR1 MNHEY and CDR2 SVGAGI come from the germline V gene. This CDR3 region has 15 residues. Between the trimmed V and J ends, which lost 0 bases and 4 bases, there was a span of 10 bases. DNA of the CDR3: TGTGCCAGCAGTTACTCCGGGGACACATACAATGAGCAGTTCTTC. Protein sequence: CASSYSGDTYNEQFF.

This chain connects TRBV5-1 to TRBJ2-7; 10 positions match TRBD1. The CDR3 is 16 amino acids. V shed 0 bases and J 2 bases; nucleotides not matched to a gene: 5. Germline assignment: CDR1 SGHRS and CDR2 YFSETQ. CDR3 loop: CASSLAVGTGAYEQYF. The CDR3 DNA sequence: TGCGCCAGCAGCTTGGCCGTCGGGACAGGGGCCTACGAGCAGTACTTC.

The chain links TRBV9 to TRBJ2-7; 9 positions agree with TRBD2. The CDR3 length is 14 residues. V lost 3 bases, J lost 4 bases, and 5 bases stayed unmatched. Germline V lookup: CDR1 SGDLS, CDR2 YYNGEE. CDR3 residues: CASSETSGSYEQYF. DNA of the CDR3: TGTGCCAGCAGCGAAACTAGCGGGTCTTACGAGCAGTACTTC.

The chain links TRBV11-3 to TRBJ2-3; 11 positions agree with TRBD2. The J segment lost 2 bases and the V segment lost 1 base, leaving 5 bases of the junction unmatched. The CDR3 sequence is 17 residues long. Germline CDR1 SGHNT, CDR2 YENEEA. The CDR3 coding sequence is TGTGCCAGCAGCTTAGGCCAGACTAGCGGGGACACAGATACGCAGTATTTT. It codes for CASSLGQTSGDTDTQYF.